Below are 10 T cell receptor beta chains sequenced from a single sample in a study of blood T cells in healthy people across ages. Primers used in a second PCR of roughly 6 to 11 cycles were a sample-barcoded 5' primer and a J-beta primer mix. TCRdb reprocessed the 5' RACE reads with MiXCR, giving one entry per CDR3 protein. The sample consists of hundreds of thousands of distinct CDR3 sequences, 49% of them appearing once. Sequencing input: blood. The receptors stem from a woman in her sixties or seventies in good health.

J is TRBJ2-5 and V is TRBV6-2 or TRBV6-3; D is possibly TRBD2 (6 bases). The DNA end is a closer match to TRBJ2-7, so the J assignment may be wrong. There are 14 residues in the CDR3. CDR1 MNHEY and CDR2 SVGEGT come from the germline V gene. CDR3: CASRRDRQSYEQYF. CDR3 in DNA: TGTGCCAGCCGGCGGGACCGACAATCCTACGAGCAGTACTTC.

The CDR3 region has the DNA TGCGCCAGCAGCCAAGACGGTTCCCCTAGCAGGCAAGAGACCCAGTACTTC. It translates to CASSQDGSPSRQETQYF. V and J are TRBV4-3 and TRBJ2-5, with a weak D call TRBD2 (5 bases). Germline CDR1 reads LGHNA; CDR2 reads YSLEER. With 0 bases removed from V and 2 bases from J, the gap between germline ends came to 16 bases. The CDR3 runs 17 residues.

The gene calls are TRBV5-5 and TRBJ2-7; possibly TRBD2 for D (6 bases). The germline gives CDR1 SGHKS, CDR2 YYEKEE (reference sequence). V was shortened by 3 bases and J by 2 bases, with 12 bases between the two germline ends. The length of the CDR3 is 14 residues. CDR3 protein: CASSSRDWAYEQYF. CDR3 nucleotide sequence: TGTGCCAGCAGCTCCCGGGACTGGGCCTACGAGCAGTACTTC.

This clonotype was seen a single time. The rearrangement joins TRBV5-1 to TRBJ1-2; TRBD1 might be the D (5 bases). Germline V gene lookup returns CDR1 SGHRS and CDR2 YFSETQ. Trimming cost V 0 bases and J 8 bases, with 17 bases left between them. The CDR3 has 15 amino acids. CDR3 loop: CASSLAGTPARGYTF. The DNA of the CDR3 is TGCGCCAGCAGCTTGGCTGGGACTCCTGCGAGGGGCTACACCTTC.

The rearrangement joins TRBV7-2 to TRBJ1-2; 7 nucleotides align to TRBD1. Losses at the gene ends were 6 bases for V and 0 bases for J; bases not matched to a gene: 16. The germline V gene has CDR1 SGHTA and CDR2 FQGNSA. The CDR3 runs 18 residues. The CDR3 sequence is CASRRGPLSRGPNYGYTF. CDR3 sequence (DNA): TGTGCCAGCAGAAGGGGACCCCTAAGTAGGGGGCCTAACTATGGCTACACCTTC.

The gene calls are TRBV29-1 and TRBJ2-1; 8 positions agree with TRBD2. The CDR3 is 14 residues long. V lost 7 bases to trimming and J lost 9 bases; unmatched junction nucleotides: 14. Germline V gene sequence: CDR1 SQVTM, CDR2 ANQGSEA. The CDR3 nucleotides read TGCAGCGCCCCCCCGGGACTAGGTAGTGGTGAGCAGTTCTTC. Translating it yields CSAPPGLGSGEQFF.

This chain's CDR3 is CASSQEIAGGPPLGQYF. The CDR3 DNA reads as TGTGCCAGCAGCCAAGAAATAGCGGGGGGCCCCCCTTTGGGGCAGTATTTT. This chain joins TRBV4-2 and TRBJ2-3; 10 bases line up with TRBD2. Germline V gene sequence: CDR1 LGHNA, CDR2 YNFKEQ. The V and J ends lost 0 bases and 11 bases, in that order; junction bases with no gene match: 14. The CDR3 runs to 17 residues.

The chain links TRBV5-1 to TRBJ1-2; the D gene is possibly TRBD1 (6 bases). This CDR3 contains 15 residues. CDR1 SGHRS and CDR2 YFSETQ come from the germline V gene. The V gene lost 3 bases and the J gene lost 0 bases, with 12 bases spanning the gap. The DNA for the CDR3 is TGCGCCAGCAGCTCAGGGGACACAGCTAACTATGGCTACACCTTC. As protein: CASSSGDTANYGYTF. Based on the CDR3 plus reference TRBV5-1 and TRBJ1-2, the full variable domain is KAGVTQTPRYLIKTRGQQVTLSCSPISGHRSVSWYQQTPGQGLQFLFEYFSETQRNKGNFPGRFSGRQFSNSRSEMNVSTLELGDSALYLCASSSGDTANYGYTFGSGTRLTVV.

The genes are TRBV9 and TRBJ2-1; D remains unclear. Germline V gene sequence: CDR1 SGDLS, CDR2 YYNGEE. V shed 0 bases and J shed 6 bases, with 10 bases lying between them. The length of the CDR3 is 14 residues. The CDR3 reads CASSVVASSNEQFF. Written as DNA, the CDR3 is TGTGCCAGCAGCGTAGTGGCCAGCTCCAATGAGCAGTTCTTC. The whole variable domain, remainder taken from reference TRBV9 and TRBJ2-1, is DSGVTQTPKHLITATGQRVTLRCSPRSGDLSVYWYQQSLDQGLQFLIQYYNGEERAKGNILERFSAQQFPDLHSELNLSSLELGDSALYFCASSVVASSNEQFFGPGTRLTVL.

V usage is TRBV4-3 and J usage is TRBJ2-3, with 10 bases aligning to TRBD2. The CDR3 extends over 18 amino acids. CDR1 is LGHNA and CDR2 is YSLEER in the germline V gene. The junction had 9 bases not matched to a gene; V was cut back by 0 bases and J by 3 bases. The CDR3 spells CASSQEIRTSGITDTQYF. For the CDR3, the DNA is TGCGCCAGCAGCCAAGAGATCCGCACTAGCGGGATAACAGATACGCAGTATTTT.